Detailed here is one T cell receptor beta chain. This clonotype is considered medium-sized (0.01 to 0.1%). What antigen it recognizes has not been identified. No quality values exist for individual bases; no much larger clone is one base distant. Taken from cysteine to phenylalanine, the CDR3 has 15 residues. The retained sequence is limited to the CDR3, 45 bases, with the frame set at the first base. V is pared back by 2 bases and J by 5 bases, with 13 bases lying between the germline termini. The germline V gene encodes CDR1 MNHNS and CDR2 SASEGT. The data stem from a study. The listed sequencing device is Illumina MiSeq. TCRdb ran its own pipeline on the public reads, namely fastp trimming at Q25 and MiXCR clone calling, and kept in-frame beta chains. Rows with a matching CDR3 protein are joined into one entry that keeps the most common DNA and genes. The sample table contains about 4,500 distinct CDR3 sequences; only one count was recorded for about 8.3% of them. 8.5% to 9.5% of the sample is taken by the ten largest.

Recombination linked TRBV6-1 to TRBJ2-1; a tentative D call is TRBD1 (6 bases match). Sequencing input: CD4+ T cells from synovial fluid. The clonotype comes from a human donor with rheumatoid arthritis. The nucleotide sequence is given as TGTGCCAGCAGTGAACAGGCTGGACAGAACAATGAGCAGTTCTTC. It specifies CASSEQAGQNNEQFF.